Listed here are 8 T cell receptor beta chains from one sample, sequenced in a study of shared clonotypes between healthy human individuals. Using immunoSEQ multiplex PCR, the repertoire was profiled, and TCRdb retains in-frame clones only, with some absent. The repertoire holds about 1.1 million clones, with 60% to 85% as singletons. The sequencing input was memory CD4+ T cells from PBMCs. Indicated subset: CD45RA-negative fraction. These receptors were collected from a young man in good health. Some clones in this sample may be carry-over from other donors' samples.

This sequence joins TRBV5-1 and TRBJ2-2, with D maybe TRBD2 (5 bases). Trimming stripped 3 bases from V and 2 bases from J, with 14 bases between. This CDR3 spans 16 amino acids. Germline CDR1 SGHRS, CDR2 YFSETQ. CDR3 in amino acids: CASSSGVIGNTGELFF. The DNA of the CDR3 is TGCGCCAGCAGCTCCGGGGTCATTGGCAACACCGGGGAGCTGTTTTTT.

V gene TRBV5-1 combines with J gene TRBJ2-2, with a possible D match to TRBD2 (5 bases). The ends were cut back, 4 bases at V and 2 bases at J, with 9 bases in the middle. The CDR3 totals 14 residues. Germline values: CDR1 SGHRS, CDR2 YFSETQ. This chain's CDR3 is CASSPGINTGELFF. The CDR3 DNA sequence: TGCGCCAGCAGCCCGGGGATTAACACCGGGGAGCTGTTTTTT.

This chain uses TRBV6-1 with TRBJ1-3, with a possible D match to TRBD1 (6 bases). CDR1 MNHNS and CDR2 SASEGT come from the germline V gene. The V end lost 6 bases, the J end lost 4 bases, and 10 bases lay between the germline ends. The CDR3 length is 13 residues. CDR3 region: CASRQQGGNTIYF. The DNA for the CDR3 is TGTGCCAGCAGGCAACAGGGAGGAAACACCATATATTTT.

CDR3 DNA: TGCGCCAGCAGACCCGACATGTACACTGAAGCTTTCTTT. Translating it yields CASRPDMYTEAFF. V gene TRBV10-1 combines with J gene TRBJ1-1, with no clear D. The CDR3 covers 13 residues. V lost 6 bases and J 3 bases, leaving 11 bases between the germline ends. Germline V gene lookup returns CDR1 WNHNN and CDR2 SYGVQD (reference sequence).

This clone is a singleton in its sample. The V and J genes are TRBV7-9 and TRBJ1-5; D is uncertain. Trimming took 4 bases from V and 1 from J, leaving 11 bases between them. CDR1 and CDR2 from the germline V gene are SEHNR and FQNEAQ (reference sequence). This CDR3 contains 15 residues. Here the CDR3 reads CASSYGGISNQPQHF. The CDR3 coding sequence is TGTGCCAGCAGCTACGGAGGGATAAGCAATCAGCCCCAGCATTTT.

In the case of this clone: Only one base separates this from a far larger clonotype, so it likely reflects a read error. The same CDR3 is also encoded by other DNA sequences in this sample. The rearrangement uses TRBV25-1 and TRBJ2-7, with D tentatively TRBD1 (6 bases). Germline V gene lookup returns CDR1 MGHDK and CDR2 SYGVNS. CDR3 length: 17 residues. CDR3 nucleotides: TGTGCCAGTAGTGACGACCAGGGGATAATAGGCTCCTACGAGCAGTACTTC. Residues: CASSDDQGIIGSYEQYF.

The chain recombines TRBV5-1 with TRBJ2-7; D remains ambiguous. V lost 7 bases and J 3 bases, leaving 14 bases between the germline ends. The germline V gene has CDR1 SGHRS and CDR2 YFSETQ. CDR3 length equals 13 residues. CDR3 region: CASRAASLYEQYF. The CDR3 DNA reads as TGCGCCAGCCGGGCAGCTTCGCTCTACGAGCAGTACTTC.

The CDR3 is CSALDRNWAGANVLTF. DNA of the CDR3: TGCAGCGCTCTGGACAGAAACTGGGCTGGGGCCAACGTCCTGACTTTC. V is TRBV29-1 and J is TRBJ2-6; weak D call: TRBD1 (6 bases). This CDR3 contains 16 residues. Germline V CDR1 and CDR2: SQVTM, ANQGSEA. V lost 7 bases to trimming and J lost 2 bases, with 18 bases between them.